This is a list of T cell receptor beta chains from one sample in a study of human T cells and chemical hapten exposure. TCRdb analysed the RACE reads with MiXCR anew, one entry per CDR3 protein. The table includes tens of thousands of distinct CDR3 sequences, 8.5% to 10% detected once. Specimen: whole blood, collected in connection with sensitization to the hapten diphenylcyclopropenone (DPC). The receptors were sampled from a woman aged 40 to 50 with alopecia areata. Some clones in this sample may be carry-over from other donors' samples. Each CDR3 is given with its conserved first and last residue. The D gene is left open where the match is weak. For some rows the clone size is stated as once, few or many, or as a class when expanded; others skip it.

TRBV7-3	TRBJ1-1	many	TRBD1	TGTGCCAGCAGCTCCTCAGGGGGCGTCACTGAAGCTTTCTTT	CASSSSGGVTEAFF
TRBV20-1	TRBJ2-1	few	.	TGCAGTGCCAGATCGGGGGCTTACAATGAGCAGTTCTTC	CSARSGAYNEQFF
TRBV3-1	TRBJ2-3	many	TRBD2	TGTGCCAGCAGCCTCGGACTAGCTGCTGGCACAGATACGCAGTATTTT	CASSLGLAAGTDTQYF
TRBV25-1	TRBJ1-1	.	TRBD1	TGTGCCAGCGGACGGGACAGTATCACTGAAGCTTTCTTT	CASGRDSITEAFF
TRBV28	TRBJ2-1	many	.	TGTGCCAGCAGCTCCCCCGGGACTTTACCCAATGAGCAGTTCTTC	CASSSPGTLPNEQFF
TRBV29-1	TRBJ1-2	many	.	TGCAGCGATAAAACGGACTATGGCTACACCTTC	CSDKTDYGYTF
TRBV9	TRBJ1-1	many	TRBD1	TGTGCCAGCAGCCCCGGGACAGGGCCGAACACTGAAGCTTTCTTT	CASSPGTGPNTEAFF
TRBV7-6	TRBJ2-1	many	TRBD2	TGTGCCAGCAGCTTAATGCGGGGGAGATACAATGAGCAGTTCTTC	CASSLMRGRYNEQFF
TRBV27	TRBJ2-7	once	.	TGTGCCAGCAGTTTCTCCTCCTACGAGCAGTACTTC	CASSFSSYEQYF
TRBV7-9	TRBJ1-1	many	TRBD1	TGTGCCAGCAGGCGACAGGGGGACACTGAAGCTTTCTTT	CASRRQGDTEAFF
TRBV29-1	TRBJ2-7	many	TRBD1	TGCAGCGCGGGGGAGCGGGACAGGGAGTACTTC	CSAGERDREYF
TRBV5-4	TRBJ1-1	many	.	TGTGCCAGCAGCTTGGGGGGGACCACTGAAGCTTTCTTT	CASSLGGTTEAFF
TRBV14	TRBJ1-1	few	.	.	CASSVGRGITFF
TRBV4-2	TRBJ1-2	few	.	TGTGCCAGCAGCCAAGATCCACAGGGACGGGGGTATGGCTACACCTTC	CASSQDPQGRGYGYTF
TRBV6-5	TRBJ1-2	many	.	TGTGCCAGCAGTTACGGGAATAACTATGGCTACACCTTC	CASSYGNNYGYTF
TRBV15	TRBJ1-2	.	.	TGTGCCACCAGCAGAGATCGAATCTGGGAACGGTATGGCTACACCTTC	CATSRDRIWERYGYTF
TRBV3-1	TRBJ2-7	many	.	TGTGCCAGCAGCCAAGAGGGGGCAGGTTTGCCCGAGCAGTACTTC	CASSQEGAGLPEQYF
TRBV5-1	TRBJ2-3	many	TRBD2	TGCGCCAGCAGCTTGGAGATAGCGGGGGGGCGAGATACGCAGTATTTT	CASSLEIAGGRDTQYF
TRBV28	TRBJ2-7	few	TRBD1	TGTGCCAGCAGTTGGGACAGCTCCTACGAGCAGTACTTC	CASSWDSSYEQYF
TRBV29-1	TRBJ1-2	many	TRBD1	TGCAGCGTTTCGGGACAGGGGGGATATGGCTACACCTTC	CSVSGQGGYGYTF
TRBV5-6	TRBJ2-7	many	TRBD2	TGTGCCAGCAGCTGGAGCGGGGGCGAGCAGTACTTC	CASSWSGGEQYF
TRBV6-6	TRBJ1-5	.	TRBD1	TGTGCCAGCAGTAACCCTACCGGGACAGGGGGAACCTATAGCAATCAGCCCCAGCATTTT	CASSNPTGTGGTYSNQPQHF
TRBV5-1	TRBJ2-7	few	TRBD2	TGCGCCAGCAGCATCCTAGCGGGGAGGTCCTACGAGCAGTACTTC	CASSILAGRSYEQYF
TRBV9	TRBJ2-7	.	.	TGTGCCAGCAGCGTAGCTGGGACTGCTTACTACGAGCAGTACTTC	CASSVAGTAYYEQYF
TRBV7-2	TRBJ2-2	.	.	TGTGCCAGCAGAGCAGGACGGAACACCGGGGAGCTGTTTTTT	CASRAGRNTGELFF
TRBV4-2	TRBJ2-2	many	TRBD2	TGTGCCAGCAGCCCCTTGGCCCAGCGGGGGAACACCGGGGAGCTGTTTTTT	CASSPLAQRGNTGELFF
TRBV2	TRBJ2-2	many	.	TGTGCCAGCAGTGAATGGGTTCTTGGAAACACCGGGGAGCTGTTTTTT	CASSEWVLGNTGELFF
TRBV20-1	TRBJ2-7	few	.	TGCAGTGCGGGACGATACGGGGTCGGAACGTCCTACGAGCAGTACTTC	CSAGRYGVGTSYEQYF
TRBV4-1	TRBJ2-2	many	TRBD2	TGCGCCAGCAGCTTCAGGGCGAGCGGGGGAGCCACCGGGGAGCTGTTTTTT	CASSFRASGGATGELFF
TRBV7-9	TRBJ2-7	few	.	TGTGCCAGCAGCTTAGGATTACAATGGCAGTACTTC	CASSLGLQWQYF
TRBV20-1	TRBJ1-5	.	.	TGCAGTGCTAGCTGGGGGAGCAATCAGCCCCAGCATTTT	CSASWGSNQPQHF
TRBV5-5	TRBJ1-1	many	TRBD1	TGTGCCAGCAGCTTGGGTGCAGGGGGCACTGAAGCTTTCTTT	CASSLGAGGTEAFF
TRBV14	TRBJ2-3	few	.	TGTGCCAGCAGCGGCCTAGCAGTTCGAGATACGCAGTATTTT	CASSGLAVRDTQYF
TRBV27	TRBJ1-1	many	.	TGTGCCAGCAGTTTCCAGGGGAGGACTGAAGCTTTCTTT	CASSFQGRTEAFF
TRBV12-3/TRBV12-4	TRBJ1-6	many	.	TGTGCCAGCAGTTTAAAACGGGTTGGGAATTCACCCCTCCACTTT	CASSLKRVGNSPLHF
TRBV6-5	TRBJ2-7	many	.	TGTGCCAGCAGTTACAGTCTCAACTCCTACGAGCAGTACTTC	CASSYSLNSYEQYF
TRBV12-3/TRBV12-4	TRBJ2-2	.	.	TGTGCCAGCAGTTTACCCGGGGAGCTGTTTTTT	CASSLPGELFF
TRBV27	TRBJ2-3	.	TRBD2	TGTGCCAGCAGTCTGTGGGCACCTAGCGGGGGATCAGATACGCAGTATTTT	CASSLWAPSGGSDTQYF
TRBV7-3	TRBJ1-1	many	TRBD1	TGTGCCAGCAGCAGGGGGCTGGGCACTGAAGCTTTCTTT	CASSRGLGTEAFF
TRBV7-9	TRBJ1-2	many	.	TGTGCCAGCAGCTCAGAGTCAGAATGGGCTCTCTATGGCTACACCTTC	CASSSESEWALYGYTF
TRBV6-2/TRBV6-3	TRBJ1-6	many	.	TGTGCCAGCAGTTACTCTACAGGGCTTATCGACTCACCCCTCCACTTT	CASSYSTGLIDSPLHF
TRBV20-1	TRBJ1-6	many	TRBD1	TGCAGTGCTAGAGATAGGAGGACAGGGGGCTCCTATAATTCACCCCTCCACTTT	CSARDRRTGGSYNSPLHF
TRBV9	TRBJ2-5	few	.	TGTGCCAGCAGCGTAGATTTACTTGGAGAGACCCAGTACTTC	CASSVDLLGETQYF
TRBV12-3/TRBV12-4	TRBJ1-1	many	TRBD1	TGTGCCAGCAGTTGGACAGGGTTCAACACTGAAGCTTTCTTT	CASSWTGFNTEAFF
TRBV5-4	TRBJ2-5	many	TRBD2	TGTGCCAGCAGCGGGCGGCGGATGAAGCGGGGGTGGCTTCCAGAGACCCAGTACTTC	CASSGRRMKRGWLPETQYF
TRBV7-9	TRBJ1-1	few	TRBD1	TGTGCCAGCAGTCACGGACAGGGAGACACTGAAGCTTTCTTT	CASSHGQGDTEAFF
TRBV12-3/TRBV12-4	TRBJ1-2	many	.	TGTGCCAGCAGCCGTGCCCGGTTCCGGGACAAAGACTATGGCTACACCTTC	CASSRARFRDKDYGYTF
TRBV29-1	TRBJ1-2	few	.	TGCAGCGTTAACTGGGATGGCTACACCTTC	CSVNWDGYTF
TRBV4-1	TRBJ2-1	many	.	TGCGCCAGCAGCCAAGAGGGGCGGGGGACAGTGGATGAGCAGTTCTTC	CASSQEGRGTVDEQFF
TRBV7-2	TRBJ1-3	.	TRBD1	TGTGCCAGCAGCCGGACAGGGCCCCGCAACACCATATATTTT	CASSRTGPRNTIYF
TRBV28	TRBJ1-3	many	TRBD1	TGTGCCATCCCCCCTGGGACAGGGCAAACTGGAAACACCATATATTTT	CAIPPGTGQTGNTIYF
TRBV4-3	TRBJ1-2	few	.	TGCGCCAGCAGCCGTGAATCGGGGGCGACAGACTATGGCTACACCTTC	CASSRESGATDYGYTF